The clone carrying this T cell receptor (beta chain) has a count of ten or more. This entry is derived from a study of T cells in Graves' hyperthyroidism and ophthalmopathy. Graves' hyperthyroidism was deemed stable given no ophthalmopathy progression within 18 months. Diagnosis relied on clinical symptoms, serum thyroxine and TRAb, thyroid ultrasound and orbital computed tomography. The ends were cut back, 4 bases at V and 1 base at J, with 7 bases in the middle. This CDR3 contains 13 residues. The germline V gene encodes CDR1 MGHRA and CDR2 YSYEKL. Amplified TCR beta CDR3 regions came from RNA transcripts. The HTBI primer set served for first-round RT-PCR of the TCR CDR3. TCRdb redid the calling of the multiplex PCR reads with MiXCR, one entry per CDR3 protein. The table shows roughly 420,000 distinct CDR3 sequences, with 12% to 15% occurring only once.

J is TRBJ1-1 and V is TRBV4-1; D is uncertain. This TCR derives from a woman under 30 with Graves' hyperthyroidism. Sequences were obtained from blood. The CDR3 spells CASSRTQNTEAFF. CDR3 DNA: TGCGCCAGCAGCCGGACCCAGAACACTGAAGCTTTCTTT.